This is a list of T cell receptor beta chains from one sample in a study of post-analysis software for immune sequencing data. TCRdb re-called the PCR reads with MiXCR, one entry per CDR3 protein. The table lists approximately 350,000 distinct CDR3 sequences, roughly 30% of them singletons, with about an eighth in the top ten. The specimen was blood. These receptors originate from a girl aged 5 to 17 with multiple sclerosis. CDR3s include the opening cysteine and the closing phenylalanine or tryptophan. A D gene is named only where the DNA matches it firmly. Expanded clones are given a class, and other clones once, few, many or no size at all.

d_call	clone_size	v_call	j_call	cdr3_aa	cdr3_nt
NA	NA	TRBV3-1	TRBJ1-1	CASSPRTGLNTEAFF	TGTGCCAGCAGCCCGCGGACGGGCCTGAACACTGAAGCTTTCTTT
NA	few	TRBV10-3	TRBJ2-1	CAIRGVGEQFF	TGTGCCATCAGGGGGGTCGGTGAGCAGTTCTTC
NA	few	TRBV6-1	TRBJ2-1	CASSVKGSSYNEQFF	TGTGCCAGCAGTGTAAAAGGAAGCTCCTACAATGAGCAGTTCTTC
NA	few	TRBV12-3/TRBV12-4	TRBJ1-1	CASSLLAGTEAFF	TGTGCCAGCAGTTTATTAGCGGGGACTGAAGCTTTCTTT
TRBD1	NA	TRBV7-8	TRBJ2-1	CASTTQLVGTGSYNEQFF	TGTGCCAGCACCACCCAACTTGTAGGGACAGGCTCCTACAATGAGCAGTTCTTC
TRBD1	few	TRBV6-5	TRBJ1-1	CASSYSGTDTTEAFF	TGTGCCAGCAGTTATTCCGGGACAGACACCACTGAAGCTTTCTTT
NA	NA	TRBV7-9	TRBJ2-5	CASSGDMGRGIQETQYF	TGTGCCAGCAGCGGTGACATGGGACGTGGGATACAAGAGACCCAGTACTTC
NA	few	TRBV6-1	TRBJ2-3	CASRIQAASTDTQYF	TGTGCCAGCAGGATACAGGCCGCTAGCACAGATACGCAGTATTTT
NA	few	TRBV11-2	TRBJ2-3	CASSLFAGGTDTQYF	TGTGCCAGCAGCTTATTTGCGGGTGGCACAGATACGCAGTATTTT
TRBD1	few	TRBV6-5	TRBJ1-5	CASSNDRDQPQHF	TGTGCCAGCAGCAATGACAGGGATCAGCCCCAGCATTTT
NA	NA	TRBV7-9	TRBJ2-7	CASSLDGEESYEQYF	TGTGCCAGCAGCTTAGATGGGGAGGAGTCCTACGAGCAGTACTTC
TRBD1	once	TRBV10-1	TRBJ2-1	CASSESTPQGAYNEQFF	TGCGCCAGCAGTGAGTCGACCCCTCAGGGGGCCTACAATGAGCAGTTCTTC
NA	NA	TRBV12-3/TRBV12-4	TRBJ1-1	CASSLVLRGVHITLNTEAFF	TGTGCCAGCAGTCTAGTCCTAAGGGGGGTACATATTACTTTGAACACTGAAGCTTTCTTT
TRBD2	few	TRBV9	TRBJ2-5	CASSVPSTSGSETQYF	TGTGCCAGCAGCGTACCTTCTACTAGCGGGTCAGAGACCCAGTACTTC
TRBD1	NA	TRBV7-9	TRBJ2-5	CASSVILQGYQETQYF	TGTGCCAGCAGCGTAATCCTACAGGGGTACCAAGAGACCCAGTACTTC
NA	few	TRBV6-5	TRBJ2-6	CASSYSPPGTGSGANVLTF	TGTGCCAGCAGTTACTCGCCCCCCGGGACGGGCTCTGGGGCCAACGTCCTGACTTTC
TRBD2	NA	TRBV20-1	TRBJ2-1	CSASRPGGHNNEQFF	TGCAGTGCTAGCCGTCCGGGGGGGCACAACAATGAGCAGTTCTTC
NA	NA	TRBV10-2	TRBJ2-5	CASSESDKETQYF	TGCGCCAGCAGTGAGTCCGACAAGGAGACCCAGTACTTC
NA	NA	TRBV7-8	TRBJ2-7	CASSQRVGVGEQYF	TGTGCCAGCAGCCAAAGGGTCGGAGTGGGGGAGCAGTACTTC
NA	NA	TRBV5-1	TRBJ2-3	CASSSGLRADTQYF	TGCGCCAGCAGCTCTGGACTGAGGGCAGATACGCAGTATTTT
NA	NA	TRBV18	TRBJ2-3	CASSPSSYTDTQYF	TGTGCCAGCTCACCATCCTCGTACACAGATACGCAGTATTTT
NA	few	TRBV10-3	TRBJ2-3	CAISETLAGSTDTQYF	TGTGCCATCAGTGAGACACTGGCGGGGAGCACAGATACGCAGTATTTT
TRBD2	NA	TRBV5-8	TRBJ2-5	CASSSPGTSGGSGTQYF	TGTGCCAGCAGCTCGCCCGGGACTAGCGGGGGATCCGGGACCCAGTACTTC
NA	few	TRBV2	TRBJ2-1	CASSETRGVHNEQFF	TGTGCCAGCAGTGAAACCAGGGGGGTCCACAATGAGCAGTTCTTC
NA	NA	TRBV27	TRBJ2-7	CASSLKFDATYEQYF	TGTGCCAGCAGTTTGAAATTCGACGCCACCTACGAGCAGTACTTC
NA	NA	TRBV12-3/TRBV12-4	TRBJ1-4	CASSRNFRQGEKLFF	TGTGCCAGCAGTCGCAATTTCAGGCAGGGCGAAAAACTGTTTTTT
NA	NA	TRBV11-2	TRBJ1-1	CASSLMATWNTEAFF	TGTGCCAGCAGCTTAATGGCAACTTGGAACACTGAAGCTTTCTTT
NA	NA	TRBV7-9	TRBJ2-7	CASSFGTYEQYF	TGTGCCAGCAGCTTTGGGACTTACGAGCAGTACTTC
NA	few	TRBV25-1	TRBJ2-7	CASSEYNEQYF	TGTGCCAGCAGTGAATATAACGAGCAGTACTTC
NA	NA	TRBV6-5	TRBJ2-2	CASSYWGIDTGELFF	TGTGCCAGCAGTTACTGGGGTATCGACACTGGGGAGCTGTTTTTT
TRBD1	few	TRBV11-2	TRBJ2-5	CASSRGTAKETQYF	TGTGCCAGCAGCAGAGGGACAGCAAAAGAGACCCAGTACTTC
NA	NA	TRBV13	TRBJ1-2	CASSLVGRYTF	TGTGCCAGCAGCTTAGTGGGCCGCTACACCTTC
NA	few	TRBV12-3/TRBV12-4	TRBJ2-5	CASSSPQETQYF	TGTGCCAGCAGCTCCCCCCAAGAGACCCAGTACTTC
NA	few	TRBV7-9	TRBJ1-4	CAGSSLEGYNEKLFF	TGTGCCGGCAGCTCCCTAGAGGGGTATAATGAAAAACTGTTTTTT
NA	few	TRBV29-1	TRBJ1-1	CSVASGEAEAFF	TGCAGCGTTGCCTCAGGGGAGGCTGAAGCTTTCTTT
TRBD1	NA	TRBV18	TRBJ2-7	CASSRGQGGNEQYF	TGTGCCAGCTCACGAGGACAGGGGGGGAACGAGCAGTACTTC
NA	few	TRBV7-9	TRBJ1-1	CASRIPRGGATEAFF	TGTGCCAGCAGGATCCCCAGAGGAGGGGCCACTGAAGCTTTCTTT
NA	few	TRBV7-9	TRBJ1-1	CASSLLRGRDTEAFF	TGTGCCAGCAGCTTACTGAGGGGCAGGGACACTGAAGCTTTCTTT
NA	NA	TRBV7-2	TRBJ1-5	CASSLNGGISNQPQHF	TGTGCCAGCAGCTTAAATGGGGGGATTAGCAATCAGCCCCAGCATTTT
NA	few	TRBV7-2	TRBJ2-5	CASSLSELQTQYF	TGTGCCAGCAGCTTATCAGAGCTGCAGACCCAGTACTTC
NA	few	TRBV20-1	TRBJ2-2	CSANTPGFYTGELFF	TGCAGTGCAAACACCCCAGGCTTCTACACCGGGGAGCTGTTTTTT
NA	NA	TRBV5-1	TRBJ2-7	CASSFLPGPDYEQYF	TGCGCCAGCAGCTTCTTGCCGGGACCCGACTACGAGCAGTACTTC
NA	few	TRBV19	TRBJ1-2	CASIAGQRSSGYTF	TGTGCCAGTATTGCTGGACAAAGGTCGTCTGGCTACACCTTC
TRBD1	NA	TRBV7-2	TRBJ2-3	CASSLGGQHTDTQYF	TGTGCCAGCAGCTTAGGGGGACAGCACACAGATACGCAGTATTTT
TRBD1	NA	TRBV30	TRBJ1-5	CAWSPGGAEPQHF	TGTGCCTGGAGCCCAGGGGGCGCGGAGCCCCAGCATTTT
NA	NA	TRBV12-3/TRBV12-4	TRBJ1-4	CASSRGSTNGKLFF	TGTGCCAGCAGTCGAGGGTCAACTAATGGAAAACTGTTTTTT
TRBD2	NA	TRBV28	TRBJ2-1	CASSGGTSGGARNEQFF	TGTGCCAGCAGTGGAGGGACTAGCGGGGGGGCCCGAAATGAGCAGTTCTTC
NA	NA	TRBV7-9	TRBJ2-1	CASRGGEGQGNEQFF	TGTGCCAGCAGGGGAGGAGAGGGCCAAGGGAATGAGCAGTTCTTC